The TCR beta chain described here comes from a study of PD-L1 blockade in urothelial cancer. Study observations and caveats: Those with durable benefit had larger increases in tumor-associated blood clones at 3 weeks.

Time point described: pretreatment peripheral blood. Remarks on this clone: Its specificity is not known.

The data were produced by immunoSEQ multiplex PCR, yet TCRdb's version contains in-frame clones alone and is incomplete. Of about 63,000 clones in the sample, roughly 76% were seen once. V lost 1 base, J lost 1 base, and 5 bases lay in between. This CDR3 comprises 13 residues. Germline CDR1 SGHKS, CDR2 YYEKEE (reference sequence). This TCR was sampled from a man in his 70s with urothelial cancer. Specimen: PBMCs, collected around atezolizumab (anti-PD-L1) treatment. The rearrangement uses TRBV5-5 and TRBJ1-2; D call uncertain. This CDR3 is CASSLFSNYGYTF. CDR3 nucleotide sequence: TGTGCCAGCAGCTTGTTCAGTAACTATGGCTACACCTTC.